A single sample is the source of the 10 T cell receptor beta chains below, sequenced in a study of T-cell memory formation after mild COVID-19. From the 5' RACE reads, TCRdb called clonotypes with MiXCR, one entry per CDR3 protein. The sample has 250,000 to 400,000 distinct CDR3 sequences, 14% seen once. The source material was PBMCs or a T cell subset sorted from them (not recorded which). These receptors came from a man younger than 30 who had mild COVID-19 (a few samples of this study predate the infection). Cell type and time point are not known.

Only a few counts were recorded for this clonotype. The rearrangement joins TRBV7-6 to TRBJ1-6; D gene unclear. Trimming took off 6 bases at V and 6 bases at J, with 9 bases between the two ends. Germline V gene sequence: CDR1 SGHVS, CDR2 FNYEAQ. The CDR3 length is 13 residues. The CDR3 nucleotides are TGTGCCAGCAGTGCAGGATCTAATTCACCCCTCCACTTT. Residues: CASSAGSNSPLHF.

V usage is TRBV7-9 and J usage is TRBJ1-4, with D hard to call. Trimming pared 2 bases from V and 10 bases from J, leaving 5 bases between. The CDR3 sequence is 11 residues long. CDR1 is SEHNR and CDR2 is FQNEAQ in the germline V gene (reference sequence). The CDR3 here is CASSLTGKLFF. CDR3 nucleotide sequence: TGTGCCAGCAGCTTAACTGGAAAACTGTTTTTT.

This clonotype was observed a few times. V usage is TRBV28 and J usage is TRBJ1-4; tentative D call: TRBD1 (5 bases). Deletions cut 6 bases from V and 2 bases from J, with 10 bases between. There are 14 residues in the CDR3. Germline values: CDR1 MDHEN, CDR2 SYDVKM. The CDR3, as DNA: TGTGCCAGCAGAGCTGGGGGGACTAATGAAAAACTGTTTTTT. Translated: CASRAGGTNEKLFF.

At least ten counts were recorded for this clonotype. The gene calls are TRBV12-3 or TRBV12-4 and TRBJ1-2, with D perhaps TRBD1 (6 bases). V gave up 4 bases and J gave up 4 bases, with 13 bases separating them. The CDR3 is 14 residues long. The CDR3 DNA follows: TGTGCCAGCAGTTCTCAAACAGGGATCTATGGCTACACCTTC. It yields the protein CASSSQTGIYGYTF.

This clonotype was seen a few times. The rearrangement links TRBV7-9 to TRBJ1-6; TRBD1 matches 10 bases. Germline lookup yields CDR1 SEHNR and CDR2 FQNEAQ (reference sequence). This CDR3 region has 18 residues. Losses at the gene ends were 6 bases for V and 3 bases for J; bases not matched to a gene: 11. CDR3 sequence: CASSRRQGAHLYNSPLHF. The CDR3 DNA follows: TGTGCCAGCAGTCGGAGACAGGGGGCTCACCTCTATAATTCACCCCTCCACTTT.

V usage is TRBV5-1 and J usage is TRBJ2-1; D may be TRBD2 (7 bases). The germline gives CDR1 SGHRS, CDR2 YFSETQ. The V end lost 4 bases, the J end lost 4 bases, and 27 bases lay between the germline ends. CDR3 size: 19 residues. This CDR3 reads CASSARQAPGGSGYNEQFF. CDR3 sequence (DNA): TGCGCCAGCAGCGCAAGACAGGCACCGGGGGGCAGTGGTTACAATGAGCAGTTCTTC.

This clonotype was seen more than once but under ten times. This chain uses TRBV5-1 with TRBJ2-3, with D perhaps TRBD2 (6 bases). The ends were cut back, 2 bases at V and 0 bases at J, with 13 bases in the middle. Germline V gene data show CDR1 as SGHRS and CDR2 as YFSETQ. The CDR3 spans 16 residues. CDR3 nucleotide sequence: TGCGCCAGCAGCTTAGCCACTCTAGCGAGCACAGATACGCAGTATTTT. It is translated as CASSLATLASTDTQYF.

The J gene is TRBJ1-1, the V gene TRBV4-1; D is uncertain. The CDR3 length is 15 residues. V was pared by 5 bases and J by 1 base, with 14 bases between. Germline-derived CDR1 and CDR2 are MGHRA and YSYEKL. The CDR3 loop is CASSVRWVGNTEAFF. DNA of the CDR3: TGCGCCAGCAGCGTACGGTGGGTGGGGAACACTGAAGCTTTCTTT.

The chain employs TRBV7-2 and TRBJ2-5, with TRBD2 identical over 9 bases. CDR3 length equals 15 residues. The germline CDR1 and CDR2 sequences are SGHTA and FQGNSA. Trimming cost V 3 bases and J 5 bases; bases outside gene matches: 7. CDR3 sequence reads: CASSFVLAGEETQYF. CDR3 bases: TGTGCCAGCAGCTTCGTCTTAGCGGGGGAGGAGACCCAGTACTTC.

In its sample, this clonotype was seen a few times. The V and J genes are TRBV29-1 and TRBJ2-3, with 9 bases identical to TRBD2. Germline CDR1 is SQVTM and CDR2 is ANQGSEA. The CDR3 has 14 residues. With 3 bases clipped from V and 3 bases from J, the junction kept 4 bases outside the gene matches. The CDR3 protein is CSVDTAGGTDTQYF. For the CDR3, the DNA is TGCAGCGTTGATACCGCGGGGGGGACAGATACGCAGTATTTT.